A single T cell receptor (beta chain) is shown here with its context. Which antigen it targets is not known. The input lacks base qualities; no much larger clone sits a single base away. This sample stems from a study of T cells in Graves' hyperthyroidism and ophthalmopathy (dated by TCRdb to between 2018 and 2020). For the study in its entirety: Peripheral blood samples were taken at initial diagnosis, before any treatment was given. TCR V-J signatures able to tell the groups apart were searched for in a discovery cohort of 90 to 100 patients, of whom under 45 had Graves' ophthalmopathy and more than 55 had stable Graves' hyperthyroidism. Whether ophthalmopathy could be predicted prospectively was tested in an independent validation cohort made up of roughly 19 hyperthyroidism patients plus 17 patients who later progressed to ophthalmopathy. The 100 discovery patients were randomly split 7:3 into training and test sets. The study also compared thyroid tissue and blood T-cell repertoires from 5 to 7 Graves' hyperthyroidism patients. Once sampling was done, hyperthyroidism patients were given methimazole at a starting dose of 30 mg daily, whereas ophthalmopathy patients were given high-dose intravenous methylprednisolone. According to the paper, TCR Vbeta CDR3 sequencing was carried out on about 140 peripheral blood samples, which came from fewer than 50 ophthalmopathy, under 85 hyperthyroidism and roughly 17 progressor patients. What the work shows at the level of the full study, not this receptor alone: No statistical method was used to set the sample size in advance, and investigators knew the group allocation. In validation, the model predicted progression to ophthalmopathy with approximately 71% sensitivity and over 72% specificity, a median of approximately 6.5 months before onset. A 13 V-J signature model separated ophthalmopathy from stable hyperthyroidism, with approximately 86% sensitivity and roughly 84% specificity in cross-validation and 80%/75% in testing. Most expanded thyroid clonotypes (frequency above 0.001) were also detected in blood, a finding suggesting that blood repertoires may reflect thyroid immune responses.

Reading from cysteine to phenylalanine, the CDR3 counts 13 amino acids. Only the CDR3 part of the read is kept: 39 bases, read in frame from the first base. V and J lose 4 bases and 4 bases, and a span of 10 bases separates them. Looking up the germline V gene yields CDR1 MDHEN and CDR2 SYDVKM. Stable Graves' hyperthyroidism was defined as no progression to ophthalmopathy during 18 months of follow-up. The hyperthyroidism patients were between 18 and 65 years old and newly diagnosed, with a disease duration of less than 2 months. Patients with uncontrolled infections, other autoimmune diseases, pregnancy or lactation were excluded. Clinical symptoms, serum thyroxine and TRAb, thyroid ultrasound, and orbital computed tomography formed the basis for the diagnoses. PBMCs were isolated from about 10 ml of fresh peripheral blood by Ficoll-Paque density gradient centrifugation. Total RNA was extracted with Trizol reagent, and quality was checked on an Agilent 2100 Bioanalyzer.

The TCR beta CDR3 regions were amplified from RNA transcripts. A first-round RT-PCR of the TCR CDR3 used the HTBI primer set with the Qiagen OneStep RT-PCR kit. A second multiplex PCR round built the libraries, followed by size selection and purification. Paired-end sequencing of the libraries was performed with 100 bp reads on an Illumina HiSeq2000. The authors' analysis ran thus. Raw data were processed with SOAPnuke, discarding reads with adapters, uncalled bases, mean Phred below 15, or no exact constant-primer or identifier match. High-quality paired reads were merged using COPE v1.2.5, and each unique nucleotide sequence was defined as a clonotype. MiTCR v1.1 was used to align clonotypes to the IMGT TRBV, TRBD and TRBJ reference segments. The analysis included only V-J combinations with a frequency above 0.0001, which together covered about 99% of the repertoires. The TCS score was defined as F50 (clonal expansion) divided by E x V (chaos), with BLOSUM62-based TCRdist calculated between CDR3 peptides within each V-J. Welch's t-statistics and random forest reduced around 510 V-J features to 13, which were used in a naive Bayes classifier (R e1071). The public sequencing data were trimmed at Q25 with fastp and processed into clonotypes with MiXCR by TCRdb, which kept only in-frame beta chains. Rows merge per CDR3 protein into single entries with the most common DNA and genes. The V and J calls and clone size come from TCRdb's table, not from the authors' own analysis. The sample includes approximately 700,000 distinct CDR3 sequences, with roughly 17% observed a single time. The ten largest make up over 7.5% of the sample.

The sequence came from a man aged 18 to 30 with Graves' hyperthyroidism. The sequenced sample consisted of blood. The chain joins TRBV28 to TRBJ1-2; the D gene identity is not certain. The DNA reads TGTGCCAGCAGTTCCCTGGCTTTCTATGGCTACACCTTC. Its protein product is CASSSLAFYGYTF.